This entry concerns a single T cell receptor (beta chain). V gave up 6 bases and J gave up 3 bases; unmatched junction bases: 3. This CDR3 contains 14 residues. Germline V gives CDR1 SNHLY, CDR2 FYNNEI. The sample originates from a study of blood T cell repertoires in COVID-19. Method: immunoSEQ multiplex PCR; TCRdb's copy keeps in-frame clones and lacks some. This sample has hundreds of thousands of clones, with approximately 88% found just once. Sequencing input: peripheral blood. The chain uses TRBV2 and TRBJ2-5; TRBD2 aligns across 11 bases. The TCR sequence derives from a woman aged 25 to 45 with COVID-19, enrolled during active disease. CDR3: CASSSGLAEETQYF. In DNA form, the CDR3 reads TGTGCCAGCAGCTCGGGACTAGCGGAAGAGACCCAGTACTTC.